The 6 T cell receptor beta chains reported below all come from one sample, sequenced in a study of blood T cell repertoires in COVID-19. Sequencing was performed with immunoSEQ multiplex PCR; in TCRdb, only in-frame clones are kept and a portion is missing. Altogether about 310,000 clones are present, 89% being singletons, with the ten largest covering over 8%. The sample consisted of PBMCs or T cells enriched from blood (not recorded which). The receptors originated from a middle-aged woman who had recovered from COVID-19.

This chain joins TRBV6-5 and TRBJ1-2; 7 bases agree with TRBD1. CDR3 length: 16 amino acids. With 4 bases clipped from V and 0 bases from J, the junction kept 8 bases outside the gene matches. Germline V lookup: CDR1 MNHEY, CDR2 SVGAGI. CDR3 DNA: TGTGCCAGCAGTTCACTACAGGGGCCTCCTAACTATGGCTACACCTTC. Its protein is CASSSLQGPPNYGYTF.

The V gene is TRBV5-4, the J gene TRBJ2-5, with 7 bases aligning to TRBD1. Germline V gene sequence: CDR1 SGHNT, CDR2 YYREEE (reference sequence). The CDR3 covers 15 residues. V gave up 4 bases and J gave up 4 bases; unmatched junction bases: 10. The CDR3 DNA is TGTGCCAGCAGCCCGGACAGGAGCAGAGGAGAGACCCAGTACTTC. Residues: CASSPDRSRGETQYF.

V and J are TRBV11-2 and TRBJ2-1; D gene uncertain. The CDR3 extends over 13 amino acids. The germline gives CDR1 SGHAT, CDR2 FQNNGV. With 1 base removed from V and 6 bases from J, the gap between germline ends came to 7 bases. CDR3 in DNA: TGTGCCAGCAGCTTAGGGTTAGTCAATGAGCAGTTCTTC. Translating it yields CASSLGLVNEQFF.

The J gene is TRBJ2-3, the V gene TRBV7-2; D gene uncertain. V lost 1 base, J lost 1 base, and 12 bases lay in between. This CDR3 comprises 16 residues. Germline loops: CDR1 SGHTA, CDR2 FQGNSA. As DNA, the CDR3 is TGTGCCAGCAGCTTAGAGCTTAGTGTTGGCACAGATACGCAGTATTTT. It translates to CASSLELSVGTDTQYF.

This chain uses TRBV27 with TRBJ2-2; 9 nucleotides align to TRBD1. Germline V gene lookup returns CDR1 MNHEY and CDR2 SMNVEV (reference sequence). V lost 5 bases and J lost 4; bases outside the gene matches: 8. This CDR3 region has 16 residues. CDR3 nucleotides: TGTGCCAGCAGTGTCCGACAGGGGGTAGCCACCGGGGAGCTGTTTTTT. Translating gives CASSVRQGVATGELFF.

CDR3 loop: CASSYEGAAYGYTF. In DNA form, the CDR3 reads TGTGCCAGCAGCTATGAGGGGGCGGCCTATGGCTACACCTTC. This chain connects TRBV6-2 or TRBV6-3 to TRBJ1-2; 7 bases match TRBD1. Germline loops: CDR1 MNHEY, CDR2 SVGEGT. The CDR3 runs 14 residues. The trim removed 6 bases at V and 4 bases at J, leaving 8 bases unmatched.